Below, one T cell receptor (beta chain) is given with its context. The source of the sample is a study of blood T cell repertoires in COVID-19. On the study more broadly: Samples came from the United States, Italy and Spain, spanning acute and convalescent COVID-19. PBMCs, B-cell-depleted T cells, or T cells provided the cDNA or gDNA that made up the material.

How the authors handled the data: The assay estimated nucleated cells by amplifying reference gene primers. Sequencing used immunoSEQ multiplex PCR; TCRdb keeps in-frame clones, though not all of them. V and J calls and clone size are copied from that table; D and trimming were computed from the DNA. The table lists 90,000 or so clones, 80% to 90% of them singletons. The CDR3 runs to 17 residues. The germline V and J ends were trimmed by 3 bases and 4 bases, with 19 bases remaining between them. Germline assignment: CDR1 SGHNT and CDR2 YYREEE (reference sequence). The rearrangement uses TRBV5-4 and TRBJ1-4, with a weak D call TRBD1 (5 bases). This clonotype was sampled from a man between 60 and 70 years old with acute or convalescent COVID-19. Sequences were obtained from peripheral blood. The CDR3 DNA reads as TGTGCCAGCAGCTCCGACCGTATGGGGCGAGGTAATGAAAAACTGTTTTTT. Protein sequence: CASSSDRMGRGNEKLFF. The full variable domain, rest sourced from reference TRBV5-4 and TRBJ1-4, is ETGVTQSPTHLIKTRGQQVTLRCSSQSGHNTVSWYQQALGQGPQFIFQYYREEENGRGNFPPRFSGLQFPNYSSELNVNALELDDSALYLCASSSDRMGRGNEKLFFGSGTQLSVL.